This T cell receptor (beta chain) was recovered during a study of OX40 agonist ivuxolimab in advanced cancers. About the study: Participants averaged approximately 65 years of age (range about 23 to 90) and were roughly 83% male. Regarding the study as a whole: Near-lowest levels of clonal expansion characterized partial responders at 0.1-3.0 mg/kg.

Sequencing used immunoSEQ multiplex PCR; TCRdb keeps in-frame clones, though not all of them. The data show fewer than 25,000 clones, more than 75% seen once. CDR3 length: 18 amino acids. CDR1 SGHDN and CDR2 FVKESK come from the germline V gene. V lost 0 bases and J lost 7; bases outside the gene matches: 11. As to this clone: The antigen remains unidentified.

The chain combines TRBV14 with TRBJ2-2; 10 bases match TRBD1. The sample here was CD4+ or CD8+ T cells sorted from blood, taken in a trial of the OX40 agonist ivuxolimab. This clonotype was sampled from an adult with an advanced solid tumor such as melanoma, head and neck, liver or kidney cancer. CDR3 amino acids: CASSQELGDRGWSGELFF. For the CDR3, the DNA is TGTGCCAGCAGCCAAGAGTTGGGGGACAGGGGATGGAGCGGGGAGCTGTTTTTT.